These 4 T cell receptor beta chains were all obtained from the same sample, sequenced in a study of identical twins (dated by TCRdb to the mid-2010s). Library creation used 5' RACE. The instrument given in TCRdb is Illumina HiSeq 2000. TCRdb handled the public reads itself, with Q25 trimming in fastp and clone calling in MiXCR, and kept productive beta chains. Under each unique CDR3 protein, matching rows form one entry showing the most common genes and DNA. The sample table records 200,000 to 250,000 distinct CDR3 sequences; approximately 10% of these occur just once. 9% to 10% of the sample rests with the top ten. Specimen: memory T cells sorted from blood. Read against the paper, the sample's cell subset or site label means: CD45RO+ enriched T cells. Receptors originate from a man between 50 and 59 years old in good health.

This clonotype was seen many times. The rearrangement joins TRBV7-2 to TRBJ2-5, with a weak D call TRBD1 (5 bases). The V gene's germline CDR1 is SGHTA and CDR2 FQGNSA. The ends were cut back, 4 bases at V and 4 bases at J, with 13 bases in the middle. The CDR3 runs 14 residues. DNA of the CDR3: TGTGCCAGCAGCTCCGACAGCCGTCCAGAGACCCAGTACTTC. Its protein product is CASSSDSRPETQYF.

This clonotype was found many times. The rearrangement links TRBV10-3 to TRBJ2-3, with a possible D match to TRBD2 (6 bases). V shed 11 bases and J shed 3 bases, with 15 bases lying between them. Germline lookup yields CDR1 ENHRY and CDR2 SYGVKD. The CDR3 covers 13 residues. Here the CDR3 reads CAAGTPPTDTQYF. Here the CDR3 DNA reads TGTGCCGCCGGGACTCCTCCTACAGATACGCAGTATTTT.

Written as DNA, the CDR3 is TGCGCCAGCAGCCAAGACCCGAGCGGGGCACCCTCCAATGAGCAGTTCTTC. Encoded protein: CASSQDPSGAPSNEQFF. This rearrangement joins TRBV4-3 to TRBJ2-1, with 7 bases aligning to TRBD2. V was pared by 0 bases and J by 6 bases, with 11 bases of the junction left unmatched. Germline V gene sequence: CDR1 LGHNA, CDR2 YSLEER. The CDR3 has 17 amino acids.

This clonotype was observed at least ten times. The V and J genes are TRBV5-1 and TRBJ1-1, with 7 bases identical to TRBD1. Germline CDR1 reads SGHRS; CDR2 reads YFSETQ. CDR3 length: 15 residues. The V and J ends lost 0 bases and 6 bases, in that order; junction bases with no gene match: 8. The CDR3 region is CASSLEVGGAAEAFF. DNA for the CDR3: TGCGCCAGCAGCTTGGAGGTAGGGGGCGCAGCTGAAGCTTTCTTT.